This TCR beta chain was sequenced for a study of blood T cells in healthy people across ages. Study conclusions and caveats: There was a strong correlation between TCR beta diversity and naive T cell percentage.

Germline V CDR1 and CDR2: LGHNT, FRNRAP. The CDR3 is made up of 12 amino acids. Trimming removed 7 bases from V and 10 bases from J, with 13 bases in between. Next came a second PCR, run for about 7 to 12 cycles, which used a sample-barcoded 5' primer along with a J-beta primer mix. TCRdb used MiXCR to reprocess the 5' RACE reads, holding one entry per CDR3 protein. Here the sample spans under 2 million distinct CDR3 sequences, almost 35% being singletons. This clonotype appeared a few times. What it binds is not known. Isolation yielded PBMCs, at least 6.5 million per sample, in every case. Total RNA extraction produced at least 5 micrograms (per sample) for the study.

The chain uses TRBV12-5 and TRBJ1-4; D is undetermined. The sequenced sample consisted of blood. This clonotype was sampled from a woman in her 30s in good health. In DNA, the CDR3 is TGTGCTAGTGAGGTATCCTCGGGAAAACTGTTTTTT. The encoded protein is CASEVSSGKLFF.